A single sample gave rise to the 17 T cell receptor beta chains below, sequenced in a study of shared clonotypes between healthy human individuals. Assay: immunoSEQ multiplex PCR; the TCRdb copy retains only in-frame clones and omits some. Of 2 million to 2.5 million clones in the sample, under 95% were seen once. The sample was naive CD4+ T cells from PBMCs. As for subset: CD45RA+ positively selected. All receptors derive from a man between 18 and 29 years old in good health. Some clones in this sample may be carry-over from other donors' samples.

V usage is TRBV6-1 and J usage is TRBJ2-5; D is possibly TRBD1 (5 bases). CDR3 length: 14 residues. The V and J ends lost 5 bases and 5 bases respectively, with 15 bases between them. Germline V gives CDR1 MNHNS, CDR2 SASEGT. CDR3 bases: TGTGCCAGCAGTCTCCCCGCGGCAGGGGAGACCCAGTACTTC. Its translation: CASSLPAAGETQYF.

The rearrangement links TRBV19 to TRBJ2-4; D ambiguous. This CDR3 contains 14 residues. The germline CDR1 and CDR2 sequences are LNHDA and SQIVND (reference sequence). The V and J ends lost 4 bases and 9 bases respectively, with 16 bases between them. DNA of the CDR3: TGTGCCAGTAGTAGGCTCCTTCAGCTGGGCATTCAGTACTTC. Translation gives CASSRLLQLGIQYF.

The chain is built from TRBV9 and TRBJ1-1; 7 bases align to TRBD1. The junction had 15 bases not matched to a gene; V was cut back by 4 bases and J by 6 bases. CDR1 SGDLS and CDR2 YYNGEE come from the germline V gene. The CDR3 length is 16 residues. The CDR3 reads CASSPRGKGQPSEAFF. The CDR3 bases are TGTGCCAGCAGCCCGAGGGGGAAGGGACAGCCATCTGAAGCTTTCTTT.

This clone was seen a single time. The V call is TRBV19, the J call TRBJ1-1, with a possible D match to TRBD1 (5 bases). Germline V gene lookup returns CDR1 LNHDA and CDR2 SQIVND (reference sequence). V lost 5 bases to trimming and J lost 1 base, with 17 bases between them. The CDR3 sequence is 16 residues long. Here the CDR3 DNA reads TGTGCCAGTAGTGAATTAAGTGCCCAGGGGAACACTGAAGCTTTCTTT. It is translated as CASSELSAQGNTEAFF.

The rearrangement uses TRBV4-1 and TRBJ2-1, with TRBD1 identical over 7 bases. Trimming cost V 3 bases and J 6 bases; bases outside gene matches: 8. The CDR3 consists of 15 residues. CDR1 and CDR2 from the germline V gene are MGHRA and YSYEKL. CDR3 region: CASSHSGQAVNEQFF. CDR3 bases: TGCGCCAGCAGCCATTCAGGACAGGCGGTCAATGAGCAGTTCTTC.

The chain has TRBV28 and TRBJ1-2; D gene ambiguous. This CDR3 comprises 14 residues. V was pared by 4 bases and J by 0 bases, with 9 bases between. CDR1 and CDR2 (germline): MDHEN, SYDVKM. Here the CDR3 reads CASSSPHSNYGYTF. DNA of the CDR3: TGTGCCAGCAGTTCCCCGCACTCTAACTATGGCTACACCTTC.

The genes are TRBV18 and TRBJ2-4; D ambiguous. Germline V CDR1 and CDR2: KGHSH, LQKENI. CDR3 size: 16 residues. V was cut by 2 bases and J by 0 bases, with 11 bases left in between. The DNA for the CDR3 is TGTGCCAGCTCACCAATACAAAACCTAGCCAAAAACATTCAGTACTTC. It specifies CASSPIQNLAKNIQYF. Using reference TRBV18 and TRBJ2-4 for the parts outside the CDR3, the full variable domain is NAGVMQNPRHLVRRRGQEARLRCSPMKGHSHVYWYRQLPEEGLKFMVYLQKENIIDESGMPKERFSAEFPKEGPSILRIQQVVRGDSAAYFCASSPIQNLAKNIQYFGAGTRLSVL.

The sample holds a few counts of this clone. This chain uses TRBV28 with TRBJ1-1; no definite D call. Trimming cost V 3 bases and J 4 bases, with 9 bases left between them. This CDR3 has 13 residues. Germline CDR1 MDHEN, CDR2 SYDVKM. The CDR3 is CASSLPAGTEAFF. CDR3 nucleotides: TGTGCCAGCAGTTTGCCGGCGGGCACTGAAGCTTTCTTT.

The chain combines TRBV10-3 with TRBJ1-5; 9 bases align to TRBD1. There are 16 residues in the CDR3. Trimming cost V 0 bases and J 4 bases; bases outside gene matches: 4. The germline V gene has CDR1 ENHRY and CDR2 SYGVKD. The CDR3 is CAISESTDRGNQPQHF. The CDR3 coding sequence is TGTGCCATCAGTGAGTCGACGGACAGGGGAAATCAGCCCCAGCATTTT.

CDR3 DNA: TGCGCCAGCAGCTTGATCTGGGGCGGATCCTACGAGCAGTACTTC. Its translation: CASSLIWGGSYEQYF. V gene TRBV5-1 combines with J gene TRBJ2-7, with a possible D match to TRBD1 (5 bases). The CDR3 runs 15 residues. Germline V lookup: CDR1 SGHRS, CDR2 YFSETQ. V gave up 1 base and J gave up 1 base, with 12 bases separating them.

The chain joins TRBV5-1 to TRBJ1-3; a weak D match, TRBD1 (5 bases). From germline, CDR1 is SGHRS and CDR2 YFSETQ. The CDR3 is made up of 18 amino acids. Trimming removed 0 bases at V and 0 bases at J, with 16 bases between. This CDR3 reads CASSLGVSRTNSGNTIYF. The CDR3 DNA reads TGCGCCAGCAGCTTGGGAGTGTCCAGGACAAACTCTGGAAACACCATATATTTT. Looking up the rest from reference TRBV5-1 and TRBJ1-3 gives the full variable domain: KAGVTQTPRYLIKTRGQQVTLSCSPISGHRSVSWYQQTPGQGLQFLFEYFSETQRNKGNFPGRFSGRQFSNSRSEMNVSTLELGDSALYLCASSLGVSRTNSGNTIYFGEGSWLTVV.

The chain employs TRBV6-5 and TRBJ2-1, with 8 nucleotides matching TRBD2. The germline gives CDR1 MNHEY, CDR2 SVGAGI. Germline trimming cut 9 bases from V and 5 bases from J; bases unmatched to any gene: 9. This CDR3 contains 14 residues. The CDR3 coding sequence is TGTGCCAGTCGCGGAGCGGGAGTCCACAATGAGCAGTTCTTC. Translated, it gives CASRGAGVHNEQFF.

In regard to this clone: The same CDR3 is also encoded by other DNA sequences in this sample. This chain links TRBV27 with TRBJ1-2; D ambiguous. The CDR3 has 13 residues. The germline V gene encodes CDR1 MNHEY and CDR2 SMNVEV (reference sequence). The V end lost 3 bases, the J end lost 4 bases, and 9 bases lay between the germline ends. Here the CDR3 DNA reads TGTGCCAGCAGTTTGGTGGGAGGCTATGGCTACACCTTC. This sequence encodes CASSLVGGYGYTF.

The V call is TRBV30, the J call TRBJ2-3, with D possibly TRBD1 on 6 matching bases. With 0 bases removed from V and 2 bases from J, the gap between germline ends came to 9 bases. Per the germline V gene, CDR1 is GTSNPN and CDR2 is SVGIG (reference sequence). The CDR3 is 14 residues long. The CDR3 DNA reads TGTGCCTGGAGTGTAGGACAGATCACAGATACGCAGTATTTT. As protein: CAWSVGQITDTQYF. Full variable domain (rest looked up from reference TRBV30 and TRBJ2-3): SQTIHQWPATLVQPVGSPLSLECTVEGTSNPNLYWYRQAAGRGLQLLFYSVGIGQISSEVPQNLSASRPQDRQFILSSKKLLLSDSGFYLCAWSVGQITDTQYFGPGTRLTVL.

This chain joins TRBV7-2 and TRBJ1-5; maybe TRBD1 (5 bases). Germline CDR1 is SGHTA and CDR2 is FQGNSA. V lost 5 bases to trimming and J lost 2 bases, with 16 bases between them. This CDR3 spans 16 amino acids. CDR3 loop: CASSLGLRAGNQPQHF. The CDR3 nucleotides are TGTGCCAGCAGCCTGGGACTGCGGGCGGGCAATCAGCCCCAGCATTTT.

CDR3 sequence (DNA): TGCGCCAGCAGCGTGGACCCGAACGTAGAGACCCAGTACTTC. Residues: CASSVDPNVETQYF. J is TRBJ2-5 and V is TRBV5-1; D ambiguous. Germline CDR1 SGHRS, CDR2 YFSETQ. Trimming stripped 4 bases from V and 4 bases from J, with 14 bases between. This CDR3 is built from 14 residues.

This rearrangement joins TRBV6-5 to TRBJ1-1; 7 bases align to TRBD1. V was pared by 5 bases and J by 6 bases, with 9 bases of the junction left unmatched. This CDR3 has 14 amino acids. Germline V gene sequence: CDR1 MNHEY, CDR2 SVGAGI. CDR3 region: CASSDRTGAPEAFF. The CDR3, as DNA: TGTGCCAGCAGTGACCGGACAGGTGCCCCTGAAGCTTTCTTT.